The 10 T cell receptor beta chains below all came from one sample that was sequenced in a study of blood T cell repertoires in COVID-19. The method was immunoSEQ multiplex PCR; TCRdb's version includes in-frame clones alone and lacks a portion of them. The sample consists of about 200,000 clones, 87% of them appearing once. Sequencing input: peripheral blood. Receptor source: a man in his forties with active or convalescent COVID-19.

The chain links TRBV7-3 to TRBJ1-1; possible D gene TRBD1, 6 bases. Looked up from germline, CDR1 is SGHTA and CDR2 is FQGTGA. There are 14 residues in the CDR3. V was shortened by 2 bases and J by 5 bases, with 12 bases between the two germline ends. The CDR3 DNA is TGTGCCAGCAGCTTAGGGGGGGCGAATACTGAAGCTTTCTTT. Translation: CASSLGGANTEAFF.

This chain links TRBV3-1 (or the pseudogene TRBV3-2) with TRBJ1-1, with 7 bases fitting TRBD1. CDR1 and CDR2 from the germline V gene are LGHDT and YNNKEL (reference sequence). The trim removed 4 bases at V and 0 bases at J, leaving 5 bases unmatched. The CDR3 consists of 15 residues. The CDR3 sequence: CASSPMTGMNTEAFF. CDR3 DNA sequence: TGTGCCAGCAGCCCCATGACAGGGATGAACACTGAAGCTTTCTTT.

A single count supports this clone. The chain joins TRBV19 to TRBJ1-2; possibly TRBD1 for D (5 bases). The germline V and J ends were trimmed by 5 bases and 4 bases, with 17 bases remaining between them. CDR1 and CDR2 from the germline V gene are LNHDA and SQIVND (reference sequence). This CDR3 comprises 15 residues. CDR3 bases: TGTGCCAGTAGTTTCCCCCAGCGGGGCCGCTATGGCTACACCTTC. It yields the protein CASSFPQRGRYGYTF.

The chain has TRBV6-6 and TRBJ1-5; D is ambiguous. V shed 2 bases and J shed 0 bases, with 11 bases lying between them. This CDR3 is 16 amino acids long. CDR1 is MNHNY and CDR2 is SVGAGI in the germline V gene (reference sequence). This chain's CDR3 is CASSYGGRNSNQPQHF. CDR3 DNA: TGTGCCAGCAGTTACGGAGGCAGGAATAGCAATCAGCCCCAGCATTTT.

This clone was recorded once. The chain recombines TRBV9 with TRBJ2-2; D uncertain. Germline V gives CDR1 SGDLS, CDR2 YYNGEE. This CDR3 has 11 residues. V lost 6 bases, J lost 8 bases, and 8 bases lay in between. The CDR3: CASTGQGELFF. DNA of the CDR3: TGTGCCAGCACGGGTCAGGGGGAGCTGTTTTTT.

The chain combines TRBV6-5 with TRBJ1-2; TRBD1 aligns across 9 bases. The CDR3 is made up of 15 amino acids. Germline lookup yields CDR1 MNHEY and CDR2 SVGAGI. Losses at the gene ends were 5 bases for V and 5 bases for J; bases not matched to a gene: 9. CDR3 in amino acids: CASSPSGQGMYGYTF. CDR3 sequence (DNA): TGTGCCAGCAGTCCCTCGGGACAGGGAATGTATGGCTACACCTTC.

The rearrangement uses TRBV28 and TRBJ1-2; 10 bases line up with TRBD1. Per the germline V gene, CDR1 is MDHEN and CDR2 is SYDVKM. The CDR3 is 14 residues long. V lost 7 bases and J lost 4; bases outside the gene matches: 6. CDR3 in amino acids: CASTDGTGAYGYTF. The CDR3 DNA reads TGTGCCAGCACCGACGGGACAGGGGCCTATGGCTACACCTTC.

This clone showed up just a few times. The rearrangement uses TRBV5-6 and TRBJ1-1, with TRBD1 matching over 8 bases. The CDR3 is 16 amino acids. The V gene end was trimmed by 4 bases and the J gene end by 1 base; junction bases not matched to a gene: 9. Germline lookup yields CDR1 SGHDT and CDR2 YYEEEE. CDR3 residues: CASSPRGRRGNTEAFF. The DNA of the CDR3 is TGTGCCAGCAGCCCCAGGGGGCGACGAGGGAACACTGAAGCTTTCTTT.

This chain links TRBV27 with TRBJ2-1, with no clear D. The CDR3 totals 11 residues. V lost 1 base and J 7 bases, leaving 2 bases between the germline ends. The germline V gene encodes CDR1 MNHEY and CDR2 SMNVEV (reference sequence). Written as DNA, the CDR3 is TGTGCCAGCAGTTTATTAAATGAGCAGTTCTTC. It specifies CASSLLNEQFF.

V and J are TRBV29-1 and TRBJ2-1, with TRBD1 as a possible D gene (5 bases). This CDR3 is built from 15 residues. V lost 1 base and J lost 0, with 10 bases in between. Germline CDR1 and CDR2: SQVTM and ANQGSEA. The CDR3 DNA sequence: TGCAGCGTTGAAGGACACAGGTACTCCTACAATGAGCAGTTCTTC. It translates to CSVEGHRYSYNEQFF.